These 23 T cell receptor beta chains share one sample of origin, sequenced in a study of blood T cells in healthy people across ages. A J-beta primer mix and a sample-barcoded 5' primer were used in a second PCR of about 6 to 12 cycles. TCRdb recomputed calls from the 5' RACE reads with MiXCR, one row per CDR3 protein. Of hundreds of thousands of distinct CDR3 sequences detected, roughly 47% appear once; the ten largest clones hold 20% to 25%. The sequenced material came from blood. All receptors derive from a woman between 55 and 75 years old in good health.

For this clonotype: A much larger clone sits a single nucleotide away, making a read error possible. This chain uses TRBV7-2 with TRBJ2-3, with 9 positions matching TRBD2. The CDR3 length is 15 residues. Per germline, CDR1 SGHTA and CDR2 FQGNSA. Trimming removed 5 bases from V and 10 bases from J; junction bases left unmatched: 13. In DNA, the CDR3 is TGTGCCAGCAGCCAATCCGGGACTAGCAGCTGGGCGCAGTATTTT. Translating gives CASSQSGTSSWAQYF. Filled out from reference TRBV7-2 and TRBJ2-3, the complete variable domain reads GAGVSQSPSNKVTEKGKDVELRCDPISGHTALYWYRQSLGQGLEFLIYFQGNSAPDKSGLPSDRFSAERTGGSVSTLTIQRTQQEDSAVYLCASSQSGTSSWAQYFGPGTRLTVL.

This clonotype was recorded a few times. The chain joins TRBV10-3 to TRBJ2-7, with unresolved D. V was shortened by 4 bases and J by 3 bases, with 7 bases between the two germline ends. This CDR3 contains 12 residues. Germline V CDR1 and CDR2: ENHRY, SYGVKD. The CDR3 DNA reads as TGTGCCATCAGTGGAAACGGCTACGAGCAGTACTTC. It specifies CAISGNGYEQYF.

Only one count was recorded for this clonotype. The chain combines TRBV20-1 with TRBJ2-1; 10 bases fit TRBD2. The CDR3 sequence is 14 residues long. Trimming at V came to 7 bases and at J to 9 bases, leaving 12 bases not matched to a gene. Germline assignment: CDR1 DFQATT and CDR2 SNEGSKA (reference sequence). The CDR3 reads CSGRSVAGGLEQFF. CDR3 sequence (DNA): TGCAGTGGTAGGTCGGTAGCGGGAGGTCTTGAGCAGTTCTTC.

This clonotype appeared a few times. The rearrangement joins TRBV7-9 to TRBJ2-1, with D perhaps assigned TRBD1 or TRBD2 (6 bases each). The germline V and J ends were trimmed by 5 bases and 3 bases, with 14 bases remaining between them. This CDR3 has 15 amino acids. CDR1 is SEHNR, CDR2 FQNEAQ, per germline (reference sequence). CDR3 loop: CASSTSGDNYNEQFF. The DNA for the CDR3 is TGTGCCAGCAGCACATCGGGGGACAACTACAATGAGCAGTTCTTC.

This chain uses TRBV7-3 with TRBJ2-2, with TRBD1 identical over 7 bases. The CDR3 contains 17 residues. The germline CDR1 and CDR2 sequences are SGHTA and FQGTGA. Germline trimming cut 4 bases from V and 2 bases from J; bases unmatched to any gene: 10. The DNA of the CDR3 is TGTGCCAGCAGCTCTCCATCGACAGGGCATAACACCGGGGAGCTGTTTTTT. It is translated as CASSSPSTGHNTGELFF.

The chain joins TRBV7-2 to TRBJ1-1; 7 nucleotides agree with TRBD1. CDR3 size: 14 residues. V shed 7 bases, J shed 2 bases, and the junction held 7 bases outside the gene matches. Germline CDR1 reads SGHTA; CDR2 reads FQGNSA. CDR3: CASTEQGFNTEAFF. CDR3 coding DNA: TGTGCCAGCACCGAACAGGGGTTCAACACTGAAGCTTTCTTT. The full variable domain, rest sourced from reference TRBV7-2 and TRBJ1-1, is GAGVSQSPSNKVTEKGKDVELRCDPISGHTALYWYRQSLGQGLEFLIYFQGNSAPDKSGLPSDRFSAERTGGSVSTLTIQRTQQEDSAVYLCASTEQGFNTEAFFGQGTRLTVV.

In regard to this clonotype: One end of the junction does not line up with germline, which may come from a read error. V usage is TRBV18 and J usage is TRBJ2-3, with TRBD2 as a possible D gene (6 bases). Germline V gene lookup returns CDR1 KGHSH and CDR2 LQKENI. CDR3 length: 16 amino acids. CDR3 protein: CASSPQGGSSTDTQYF. The CDR3 region has the DNA TGTGCCAGCTCCCCTCAGGGAGGATCTAGCACGGATACGCAGTATTTT.

The CDR3 sequence: CASNRAPNTEAFF. The CDR3 DNA follows: TGTGCCAGCAACAGGGCCCCGAACACTGAAGCTTTCTTT. The V gene is TRBV25-1, the J gene TRBJ1-1, with D tentatively TRBD1 (6 bases). The V and J ends lost 7 bases and 1 base respectively, with 10 bases between them. Germline V gene sequence: CDR1 MGHDK, CDR2 SYGVNS. The CDR3 loop spans 13 amino acids.

This chain joins TRBV12-5 and TRBJ2-3; a possible D gene is TRBD1 (6 bases). The germline gives CDR1 LGHNT, CDR2 FRNRAP. The CDR3 extends over 15 amino acids. The germline V and J ends were trimmed by 3 bases and 1 base, with 11 bases remaining between them. CDR3 in DNA: TGTGCTAGTGGTTTCTTCAAGGGGGGCACAGATACGCAGTATTTT. Encoded protein: CASGFFKGGTDTQYF.

This clonotype has only a few counts. The chain links TRBV20-1 to TRBJ2-5, with TRBD1 matching 7 bases. This CDR3 has 18 amino acids. The germline CDR1 and CDR2 sequences are DFQATT and SNEGSKA (reference sequence). V lost 1 base and J lost 4; bases outside the gene matches: 18. The CDR3 sequence is CSARGDEGAKRVGETQYF. CDR3 in DNA: TGCAGTGCTAGAGGGGACGAGGGGGCGAAAAGGGTAGGAGAGACCCAGTACTTC.

Remarks on this clonotype: A single base separates this from a much larger clone, so it may be a read error. V and J are TRBV4-1 and TRBJ1-2, with D uncertain. Germline V gene lookup returns CDR1 MGHRA and CDR2 YSYEKL. The CDR3 spans 13 residues. V lost 4 bases to trimming and J lost 7 bases, with 13 bases between them. CDR3 residues: CASSLMKFGGYTF. The CDR3 DNA reads as TGCGCCAGCAGCCTGATGAAGTTCGGTGGCTACACCTTC.

This clonotype appeared a single time. This sequence joins TRBV28 and TRBJ2-1; 9 bases line up with TRBD2. The tail of the sequence fits TRBJ2-7 better, so the J call may be wrong. This CDR3 has 15 amino acids. Germline V gene lookup returns CDR1 MDHEN and CDR2 SYDVKM. CDR3 in amino acids: CASLSSGSSYNEQYF. CDR3 bases: TGTGCCAGCCTAAGTAGCGGGAGCTCCTACAATGAGCAGTACTTC.

V is TRBV28 and J is TRBJ1-1, with 8 bases identical to TRBD1. The CDR3 is 14 residues long. Germline V gene sequence: CDR1 MDHEN, CDR2 SYDVKM. V shed 7 bases, J shed 4 bases, and the junction held 8 bases outside the gene matches. This chain's CDR3 is CASTPQGEGTEAFF. Written as DNA, the CDR3 is TGTGCCAGCACGCCACAGGGGGAGGGCACTGAAGCTTTCTTT.

The chain combines TRBV7-7 with TRBJ2-7, with D possibly being TRBD2 (7 bases). The CDR3 covers 20 residues. Per germline, CDR1 SSHAT and CDR2 FNYEAQ (reference sequence). CDR3: CASGTRGRGAQRGHSYEQYF. CDR3 nucleotides: TGTGCTAGCGGCACACGGGGTAGGGGGGCCCAGCGGGGTCATTCCTACGAGCAGTACTTC.

This chain connects TRBV12-3 or TRBV12-4 to TRBJ1-1, with D possibly TRBD1 on 6 matching bases. The CDR3 runs 12 residues. The V gene lost 11 bases and the J gene lost 5 bases, with 15 bases spanning the gap. This CDR3 is CAGGRGWTEAFF. The CDR3 coding sequence is TGTGCCGGAGGCAGGGGCTGGACTGAAGCTTTCTTT.

In its sample, this clonotype was seen a few times. A much larger clone differs by one base, so this may be a read error. The J gene is TRBJ2-1, the V gene TRBV9; the D gene is possibly TRBD2 (5 bases). In germline, CDR1 is SGDLS, CDR2 YYNGEE. This CDR3 region has 14 residues. V gave up 7 bases and J gave up 2 bases, with 13 bases separating them. CDR3 loop: CASGEHSPYNEQFF. In nucleotides, the CDR3 is TGTGCCAGCGGGGAGCATAGTCCCTACAATGAGCAGTTCTTC.

This chain links TRBV20-1 with TRBJ2-1, with D possibly TRBD2 on 6 matching bases. The V and J ends lost 6 bases and 6 bases respectively, with 9 bases between them. This CDR3 spans 11 amino acids. CDR1 DFQATT and CDR2 SNEGSKA come from the germline V gene (reference sequence). CDR3 nucleotide sequence: TGCAGTGCAACGGGGGTCAATGAGCAGTTCTTC. It codes for CSATGVNEQFF.

This clonotype was counted a few times. This chain links TRBV25-1 with TRBJ1-4, with TRBD1 as a possible D gene (5 bases). The CDR3 loop spans 16 amino acids. The V gene lost 4 bases and the J gene lost 3 bases, with 15 bases spanning the gap. Per germline, CDR1 MGHDK and CDR2 SYGVNS. In DNA form, the CDR3 reads TGTGCCAGCAGTGTGACGGGGTTGGGGGCTAATGAAAAACTGTTTTTT. Translating gives CASSVTGLGANEKLFF.

This chain links TRBV3-1 with TRBJ2-1, with D hard to call. The CDR3 length is 12 residues. The V gene's germline CDR1 is LGHDT and CDR2 YNNKEL (reference sequence). Trimming left V 4 bases short and J 8 bases short, with 9 bases between. CDR3 amino acids: CASSRVPHEQFF. The CDR3 DNA reads as TGTGCCAGCAGCCGTGTACCGCATGAGCAGTTCTTC.

This clonotype was counted many times. This chain connects TRBV29-1 to TRBJ2-3; 11 positions agree with TRBD2. CDR3 size: 12 residues. Germline loops: CDR1 SQVTM, CDR2 ANQGSEA. V gave up 8 bases and J gave up 4 bases; unmatched junction bases: 2. In DNA form, the CDR3 reads TGCAGCACTAGCGGGAGTCCAGATACGCAGTATTTT. Translating gives CSTSGSPDTQYF.

The V gene is TRBV27, the J gene TRBJ1-4; tentative D call: TRBD1 (5 bases). CDR3 length: 17 amino acids. Germline V gene sequence: CDR1 MNHEY, CDR2 SMNVEV (reference sequence). The germline V and J ends were trimmed by 5 bases and 7 bases, with 23 bases remaining between them. In DNA, the CDR3 is TGTGCCAGCAGTATTCTCCTGGACTCGAGGGGCGCTGAAAAACTGTTTTTT. Translation: CASSILLDSRGAEKLFF. Together with reference TRBV27 and TRBJ1-4, the CDR3 gives the full variable domain: EAQVTQNPRYLITVTGKKLTVTCSQNMNHEYMSWYRQDPGLGLRQIYYSMNVEVTDKGDVPEGYKVSRKEKRNFPLILESPSPNQTSLYFCASSILLDSRGAEKLFFGSGTQLSVL.

This clonotype came up a few times. The rearrangement links TRBV20-1 to TRBJ2-7; no definite D call. Trimming took off 0 bases at V and 3 bases at J, with 12 bases between the two ends. The CDR3 totals 14 residues. Per the germline V gene, CDR1 is DFQATT and CDR2 is SNEGSKA (reference sequence). CDR3 sequence (DNA): TGCAGTGCTAGAGAAGGCGGCACTCACTACGAGCAGTACTTC. It is translated as CSAREGGTHYEQYF.

This clonotype was observed a few times. V usage is TRBV13 and J usage is TRBJ2-1; 7 bases are a match to TRBD1. Trimming cost V 5 bases and J 6 bases; bases outside gene matches: 13. From germline, CDR1 is PRHDT and CDR2 FYEKMQ (reference sequence). This CDR3 is 16 amino acids long. The CDR3 sequence is CASSHYRGPNINEQFF. DNA for the CDR3: TGTGCCAGCAGCCACTACAGGGGACCTAACATCAATGAGCAGTTCTTC. Drawing the rest from reference TRBV13 and TRBJ2-1, the complete variable domain is AAGVIQSPRHLIKEKRETATLKCYPIPRHDTVYWYQQGPGQDPQFLISFYEKMQSDKGSIPDRFSAQQFSDYHSELNMSSLELGDSALYFCASSHYRGPNINEQFFGPGTRLTVL.